The table lists the clone carrying this T cell receptor (beta chain) with a few counts. The antigen is unknown. The sample originates from a study of cytomegalovirus exposure and HLA in healthy donors. The PCR had 60 Vbeta and 13 Jbeta primers. Repertoires were generated with immunoSEQ multiplex PCR, while TCRdb's copy carries only in-frame clones and drops some. The sample contains some 140,000 clones, around 75% of which appear only once. Study results and limitations: Investigators reported more than 150 TCR beta chains as tied to cytomegalovirus. HLA allele associations emerged for some 16,000 TCR beta sequences in a later analysis, at 0.05 false discovery rate. Generally TCR sequences proved uncommon, though certain public TCRs appeared in numerous donors.

V was cut by 8 bases and J by 6 bases, with 16 bases left in between. The CDR3 has 13 amino acids. Germline CDR1 reads ENHRY; CDR2 reads SYGVKD. The chain uses TRBV10-3 and TRBJ1-2; a weak D match, TRBD1 (6 bases). The material sequenced was PBMCs. This clonotype was obtained from a man aged 30 to 39 in good health and CMV-seropositive. The CDR3 loop reads CAIEDRLANGYTF. CDR3 nucleotides: TGTGCCATCGAGGACAGATTGGCCAATGGCTACACCTTC.